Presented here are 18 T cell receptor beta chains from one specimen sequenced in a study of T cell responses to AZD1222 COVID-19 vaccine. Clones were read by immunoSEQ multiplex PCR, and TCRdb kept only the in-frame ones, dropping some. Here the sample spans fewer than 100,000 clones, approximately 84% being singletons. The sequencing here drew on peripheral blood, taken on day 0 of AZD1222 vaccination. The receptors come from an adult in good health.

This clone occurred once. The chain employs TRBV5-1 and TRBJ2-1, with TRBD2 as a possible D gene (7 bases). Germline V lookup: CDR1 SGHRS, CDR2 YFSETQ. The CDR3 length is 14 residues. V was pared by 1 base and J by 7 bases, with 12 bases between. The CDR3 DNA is TGCGCCAGCAGCTTGACGGGGGGCTTGAATGAGCAGTTCTTC. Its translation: CASSLTGGLNEQFF.

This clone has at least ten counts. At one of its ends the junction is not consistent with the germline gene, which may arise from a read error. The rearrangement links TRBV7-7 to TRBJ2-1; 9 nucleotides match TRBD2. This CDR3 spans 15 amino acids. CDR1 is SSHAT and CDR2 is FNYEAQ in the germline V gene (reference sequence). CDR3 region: CASSLGVAGENEQFF. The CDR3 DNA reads TGTGCTAGCAGCTTAGGAGTAGCGGGGGAGAATGAGCAGTTCTTC.

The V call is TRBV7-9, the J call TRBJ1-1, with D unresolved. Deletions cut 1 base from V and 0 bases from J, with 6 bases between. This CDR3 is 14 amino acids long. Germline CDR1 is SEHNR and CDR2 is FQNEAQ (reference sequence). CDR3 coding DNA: TGTGCCAGCAGCTTAGGTCTGCTGAACACTGAAGCTTTCTTT. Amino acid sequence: CASSLGLLNTEAFF.

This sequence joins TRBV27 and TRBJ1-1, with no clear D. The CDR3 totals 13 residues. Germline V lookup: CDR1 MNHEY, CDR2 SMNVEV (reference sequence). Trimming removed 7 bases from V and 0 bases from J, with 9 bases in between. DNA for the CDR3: TGTGCCAGCACCATGCGGGTGAACACTGAAGCTTTCTTT. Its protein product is CASTMRVNTEAFF.

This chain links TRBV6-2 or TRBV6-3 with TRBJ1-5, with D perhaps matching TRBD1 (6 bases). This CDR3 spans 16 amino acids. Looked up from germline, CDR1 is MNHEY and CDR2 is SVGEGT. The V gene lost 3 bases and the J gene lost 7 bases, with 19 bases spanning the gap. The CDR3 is CASSYRVTLRGQPQHF. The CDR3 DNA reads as TGTGCCAGCAGTTATAGAGTCACTCTGAGGGGGCAGCCCCAGCATTTT.

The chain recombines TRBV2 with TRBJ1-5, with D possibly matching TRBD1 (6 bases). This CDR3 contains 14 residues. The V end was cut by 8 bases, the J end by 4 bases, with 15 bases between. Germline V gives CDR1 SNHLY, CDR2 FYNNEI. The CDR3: CASQRWQGNQPQHF. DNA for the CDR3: TGTGCCAGCCAACGATGGCAGGGGAATCAGCCCCAGCATTTT. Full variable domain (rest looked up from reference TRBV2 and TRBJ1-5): EPEVTQTPSHQVTQMGQEVILRCVPISNHLYFYWYRQILGQKVEFLVSFYNNEISEKSEIFDDQFSVERPDGSNFTLKIRSTKLEDSAMYFCASQRWQGNQPQHFGDGTRLSIL.

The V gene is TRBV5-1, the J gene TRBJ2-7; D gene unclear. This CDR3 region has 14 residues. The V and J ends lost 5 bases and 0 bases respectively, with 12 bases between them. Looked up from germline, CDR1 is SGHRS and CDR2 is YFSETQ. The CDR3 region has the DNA TGCGCCAGCAGTTCCCTGTATAGCTCCTACGAGCAGTACTTC. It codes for CASSSLYSSYEQYF.

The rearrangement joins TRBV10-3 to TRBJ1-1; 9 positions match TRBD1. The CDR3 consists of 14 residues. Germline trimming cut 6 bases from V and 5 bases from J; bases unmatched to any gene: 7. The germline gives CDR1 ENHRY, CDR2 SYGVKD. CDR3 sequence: CAISRDRVWTEAFF. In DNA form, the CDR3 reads TGTGCCATCAGCCGGGACAGGGTCTGGACTGAAGCTTTCTTT.

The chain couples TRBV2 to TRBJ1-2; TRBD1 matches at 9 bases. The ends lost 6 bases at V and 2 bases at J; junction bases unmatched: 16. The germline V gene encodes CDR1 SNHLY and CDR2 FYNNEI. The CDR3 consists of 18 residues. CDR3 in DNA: TGTGCCAGCAGCCTCCCACCGGGACAGGGACGAGGAAACTATGGCTACACCTTC. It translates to CASSLPPGQGRGNYGYTF.

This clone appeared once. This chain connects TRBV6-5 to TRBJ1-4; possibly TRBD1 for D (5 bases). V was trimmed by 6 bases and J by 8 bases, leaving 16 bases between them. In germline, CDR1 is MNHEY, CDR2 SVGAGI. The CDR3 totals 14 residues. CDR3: CASSQSDRGEKLFF. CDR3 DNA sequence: TGTGCCAGCAGCCAATCGGATCGGGGGGAAAAACTGTTTTTT.

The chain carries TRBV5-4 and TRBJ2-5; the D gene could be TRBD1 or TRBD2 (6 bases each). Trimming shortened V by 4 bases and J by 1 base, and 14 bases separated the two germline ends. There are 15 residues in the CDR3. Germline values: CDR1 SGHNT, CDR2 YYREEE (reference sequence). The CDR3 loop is CASSPGGWSQETQYF. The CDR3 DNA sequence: TGTGCCAGCAGCCCCGGGGGCTGGAGCCAAGAGACCCAGTACTTC.

For the CDR3, the DNA is TGTGCCAGCAGCTGGGTGGACAGGGACATTAACAATGAGCAGTTCTTC. Encoded protein: CASSWVDRDINNEQFF. This chain connects TRBV5-6 to TRBJ2-1; 8 nucleotides align to TRBD1. The germline V gene has CDR1 SGHDT and CDR2 YYEEEE. With V trimmed by 3 bases and J by 5 bases, 10 bases remained unmatched. The CDR3 runs 16 residues.

The CDR3 DNA reads TGTGCCAGCAGGCCTACAGGGCAACCTTTGAACACTGAAGCTTTCTTT. Translation gives CASRPTGQPLNTEAFF. V gene TRBV6-2 or TRBV6-3 combines with J gene TRBJ1-1; D may be TRBD1 (6 bases). The V gene's germline CDR1 is MNHEY and CDR2 SVGEGT. Trimming removed 6 bases from V and 0 bases from J, with 17 bases in between. The CDR3 loop spans 16 amino acids.

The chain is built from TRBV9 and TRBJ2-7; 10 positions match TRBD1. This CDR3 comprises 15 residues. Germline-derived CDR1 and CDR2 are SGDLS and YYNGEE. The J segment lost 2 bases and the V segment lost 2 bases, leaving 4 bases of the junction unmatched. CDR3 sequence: CASSVSTGGPYEQYF. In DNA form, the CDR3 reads TGTGCCAGCAGCGTCTCGACAGGGGGCCCCTACGAGCAGTACTTC.

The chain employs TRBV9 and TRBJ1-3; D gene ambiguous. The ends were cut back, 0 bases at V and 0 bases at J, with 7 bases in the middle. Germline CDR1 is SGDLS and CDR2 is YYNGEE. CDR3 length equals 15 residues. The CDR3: CASSVDQISGNTIYF. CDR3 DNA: TGTGCCAGCAGCGTAGACCAGATCTCTGGAAACACCATATATTTT.

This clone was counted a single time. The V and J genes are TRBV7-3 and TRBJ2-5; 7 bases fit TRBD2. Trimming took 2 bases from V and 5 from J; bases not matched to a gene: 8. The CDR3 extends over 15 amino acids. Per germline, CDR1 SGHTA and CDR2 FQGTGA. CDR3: CASSLLGGSGETQYF. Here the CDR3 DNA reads TGTGCCAGCAGCTTATTGGGGGGGAGCGGTGAGACCCAGTACTTC.

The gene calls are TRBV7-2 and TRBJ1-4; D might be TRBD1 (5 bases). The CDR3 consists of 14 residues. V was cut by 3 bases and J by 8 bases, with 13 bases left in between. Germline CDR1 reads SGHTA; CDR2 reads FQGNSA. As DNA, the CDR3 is TGTGCCAGCAGCTTCGCTCAGGGTACCGAAAAACTGTTTTTT. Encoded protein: CASSFAQGTEKLFF.

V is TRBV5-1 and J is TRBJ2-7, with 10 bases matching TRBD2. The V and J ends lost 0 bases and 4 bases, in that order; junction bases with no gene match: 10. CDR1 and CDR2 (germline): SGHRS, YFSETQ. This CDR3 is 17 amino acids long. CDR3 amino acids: CASSLATSGVGSYEQYF. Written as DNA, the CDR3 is TGCGCCAGCAGCTTGGCCACTAGCGGGGTCGGCTCGTACGAGCAGTACTTC.